This is a list of T cell receptor beta chains from one sample in a study of T cell clonotyping in hematopoietic cell transplantation. The table came from immunoSEQ multiplex PCR; TCRdb's copy has only in-frame clones and leaves some out. The sample includes about 16,000 clones, 70% to 90% of them seen just once. Sequenced here: PBMCs, sampled 100 days after allogeneic stem cell transplant. These receptors were taken from a male patient over 55 who had an allogeneic stem cell transplant from a related donor, so the T cells may come from the graft donor. Some clones in this sample may be carry-over from other donors' samples. The CDR3 runs from the conserved cysteine through the conserved F or W. D genes are given only for firm matches. The size entry is marked missing in some rows and otherwise reads once, few, many or a size class.

>NA|TRBJ1-2|TRBV30|NA
TGTGCCTGGAGGGGGCAGACCTCAGCTAGTGGCTACACCTTC
CAWRGQTSASGYTF
>NA|TRBJ1-1|TRBV29-1|TRBD1
TGCAGCGCGCCTTTACAGGGGACTGAAGCTTTCTTT
CSAPLQGTEAFF
>few|TRBJ1-2|TRBV7-9|NA
TGTGCCAGTGACAGAGGAGGGGGTGTGGATGGCTACACCTTC
CASDRGGGVDGYTF
>NA|TRBJ1-1|TRBV27|NA
TGTGCCAGCAGTTCCCCGGCACTCGGGCCCACTGAAGCTTTCTTT
CASSSPALGPTEAFF
>NA|TRBJ1-6|TRBV7-2|NA
TGTGCCAGCAGCCAGGGCAGGGCAAAAAATTCACCCCTCCACTTT
CASSQGRAKNSPLHF
>NA|TRBJ2-7|TRBV6-5|TRBD1
TGTGCCAGCAGTTACGACGGGGACAGCTCCTACGAGCAGTACTTC
CASSYDGDSSYEQYF
>NA|TRBJ2-4|TRBV7-9|NA
TGTGCCAGCAGCCCCTGGACAGCAGCCAAAAACATTCAGTACTTC
CASSPWTAAKNIQYF
>NA|TRBJ2-5|TRBV9|TRBD1
TGTGCCAGCAGCGTAGGAGTAGGGACAGGGACTGAGACCCAGTACTTC
CASSVGVGTGTETQYF
>NA|TRBJ1-6|TRBV19|NA
TGTGCCAGCCGGGACGGCTATAATTCACCCCTCCACTTT
CASRDGYNSPLHF
>NA|TRBJ1-1|TRBV5-1|NA
TGCGCCAGCAGCTTGGACCTGGGGAGCACTGAAGCTTTCTTT
CASSLDLGSTEAFF
>NA|TRBJ1-2|TRBV28|TRBD1
TGTGCCAGCACACCTCCCGGACAGGGCCGTGGCTACACCTTC
CASTPPGQGRGYTF
>NA|TRBJ2-7|TRBV5-4|TRBD2
TGTGCCAGCAGCCCGGGACTAGCGGGGGGGCTTGAGCAGTACTTC
CASSPGLAGGLEQYF
>NA|TRBJ2-7|TRBV7-3|TRBD1
TGTGCCAGCAAAACAGGGGACTCCTACGAGCAGTACTTC
CASKTGDSYEQYF
>NA|TRBJ2-7|TRBV19|TRBD1
TGTGCCAGTAGTGCCGGGACAGGGGAATACTACGAGCAGTACTTC
CASSAGTGEYYEQYF
>NA|TRBJ1-2|TRBV5-6|NA
TGTGCCAGCAGTTTAACCCGATGGGGCTACACCTTC
CASSLTRWGYTF
>NA|TRBJ1-2|TRBV28|NA
TGTGCCAGCAGCACATACTATGGCTACACCTTC
CASSTYYGYTF
>NA|TRBJ1-5|TRBV4-3|NA
TGCGCCAGCAGCCAAAGCGTTGGGGGCGGCGATCAGCCCCAGCATTTT
CASSQSVGGGDQPQHF
>NA|TRBJ2-5|TRBV30|TRBD1
TGTGCCTACTCGACAGGGGGAGATGAGACCCAGTACTTC
CAYSTGGDETQYF
>NA|TRBJ1-2|TRBV29-1|NA
TGCAGCGTTGATGGGGGGCACGGCTATGGCTACACCTTC
CSVDGGHGYGYTF
>NA|TRBJ2-7|TRBV6-5|NA
TGTGCCAGCAGTTACTCGGGGGCCCCCTACGAGCAGTACTTC
CASSYSGAPYEQYF
>few|TRBJ1-4|TRBV2|NA
TGTGCCAGCAGTGATGAGGGGGGGGGTGAAAAACTGTTTTTT
CASSDEGGGEKLFF
>NA|TRBJ1-4|TRBV27|NA
TGTGCCAGCAGTTTATGGGGAGAAAAACTGTTTTTT
CASSLWGEKLFF
>NA|TRBJ2-7|TRBV11-3|NA
TGTGCCAGCAGCGCACCCGGGACACTGAGCTCCTACGAGCAGTACTTC
CASSAPGTLSSYEQYF
>NA|TRBJ2-7|TRBV6-1|NA
TGTGCCAGCAGTGAGACAGGACGCGAGCAGTACTTC
CASSETGREQYF
>NA|TRBJ2-2|TRBV11-1|TRBD1
TGTGCCAGCAGATCTTACAGGGGTAGTCACGGGGAGCTGTTTTTT
CASRSYRGSHGELFF
>NA|TRBJ2-5|TRBV19|NA
TGTGCCAGTTCCTTTGGGGGCCAAGAGACCCAGTACTTC
CASSFGGQETQYF
>once|TRBJ2-5|TRBV10-3|TRBD1
TGTGCCATCAGTGAGTCGAGGGGACAGGGGTACCAAGAGACCCAGTACTTC
CAISESRGQGYQETQYF
>NA|TRBJ1-2|TRBV28|NA
TGTGCCAGCAGTTTATATGGGGAGGTGGATGGCTACACCTTC
CASSLYGEVDGYTF
>NA|TRBJ1-1|TRBV5-6|NA
TGTGCCAGCAGCTTGGCCTTGGAAGGGGCGAACACTGAAGCTTTCTTT
CASSLALEGANTEAFF
>NA|TRBJ2-7|TRBV9|NA
TGTGCCAGCAGTGCCGGGGCGGAAACCGGCTACGAGCAGTACTTC
CASSAGAETGYEQYF
>NA|TRBJ2-3|TRBV27|NA
TGTGCCAGCAGTTTGAGGGGCATAAGCACAGATACGCAGTATTTT
CASSLRGISTDTQYF
>once|TRBJ2-7|TRBV4-3|NA
TGCGCCAGCAGCCAATCCCCGGGGGACAGCGAGCAGTACTTC
CASSQSPGDSEQYF
>few|TRBJ2-5|TRBV7-2|TRBD1
TGTGCCAGCAGCTTAGAAGGGGGCGCGAAGACCCAGTACTTC
CASSLEGGAKTQYF
>NA|TRBJ2-2|TRBV6-4|TRBD2
TGTGCCAGCAGTGGTACAGCGGGGGAGCAGAACACCGGGGAGCTGTTTTTT
CASSGTAGEQNTGELFF
>NA|TRBJ1-2|TRBV5-4|NA
TGTGCCAGCAGCTTGGTTCGGGGCGAAAGCTACACCTTC
CASSLVRGESYTF
>NA|TRBJ2-3|TRBV30|NA
TGTGCCTGGAGTGTATTGAACGGGGTCACAGATACGCAGTATTTT
CAWSVLNGVTDTQYF